A selection of T cell receptor beta chains follows, all from one sample in a study of shared T cell receptors in the human thymus. Assay used: immunoSEQ multiplex PCR; TCRdb lists only in-frame clones, some missing. The sample yields 600,000 or so clones, over 75% seen once. The data were also submitted as part of a second study, on human thymus T cells.

Material for sequencing was thymocytes. These receptors were obtained from a boy under three years old with a congenital heart defect. Each CDR3 is given with its conserved first and last residue. A D gene is named only where the DNA matches it firmly. Expanded clones get a size class; other rows say once, few or many, or leave the size out.

J,V,D,size,DNA,CDR3
TRBJ2-1,TRBV5-7,TRBD2,NA,TGTGCCAGCAGCCTGGAGGATAAACTAGCGGGAGATTGGGATGAGCAGTTCTTC,CASSLEDKLAGDWDEQFF
TRBJ1-1,TRBV9,NA,NA,TGTGCCAGCAGCCCCGGACTCGCTGAAGCTTTCTTT,CASSPGLAEAFF
TRBJ2-1,TRBV19,TRBD2,NA,TGTGCCAGTAGTACAGGGACTAGCGGTCACAATGAGCAGTTCTTC,CASSTGTSGHNEQFF
TRBJ2-3,TRBV9,TRBD2,NA,TGTGCCAGCAGCGTAGCTACTCTGACTAGCGGGAGGAGGACAGATACGCAGTATTTT,CASSVATLTSGRRTDTQYF
TRBJ1-1,TRBV9,NA,NA,TGTGCCAGCAGCGTAGCGCAGTTTATGAACACTGAAGCTTTCTTT,CASSVAQFMNTEAFF
TRBJ2-7,TRBV28,NA,NA,TGTGCCAGCAGCCCCCCCGGGGGGCAGGGTGGATACGAGCAGTACTTC,CASSPPGGQGGYEQYF
TRBJ1-6,TRBV5-4,TRBD1,NA,TGTGCCAGCAGCCTAACACAGGGGGATAATTCACCCCTCCACTTT,CASSLTQGDNSPLHF
TRBJ2-7,TRBV2,TRBD1,once,TGTGCCAGCAGCACGGGACAGGGGGGTTCAGAATACGAGCAGTACTTC,CASSTGQGGSEYEQYF
TRBJ1-1,TRBV19,NA,NA,TGTGCCAGTAGTATAATCCAGAGGGACACTGAAGCTTTCTTT,CASSIIQRDTEAFF
TRBJ1-5,TRBV28,NA,NA,TGTGCCAGCAGTCCAAACGTGTTTACTCTTCGGGGGGCTTTGGATCAGCCCCAGCATTTT,CASSPNVFTLRGALDQPQHF
TRBJ2-7,TRBV29-1,TRBD2,NA,TGCAGCGTTGGACTAGCCCTCGCCTACGAGCAGTACTTC,CSVGLALAYEQYF
TRBJ2-5,TRBV5-8,TRBD2,NA,TGTGCCAGCATTATTCTAGCGGGAGGGCCGGGGGAGACCCAGTACTTC,CASIILAGGPGETQYF
TRBJ2-7,TRBV15,NA,few,TGTGCCACCAGCAGAGATCCGGGGTACGAGCAGTACTTC,CATSRDPGYEQYF
TRBJ1-2,TRBV5-1,TRBD1,once,TGCGCCAGCAGCTTGGAGGGGGCGACAGGGACGGGAGGCTACACCTTC,CASSLEGATGTGGYTF
TRBJ1-2,TRBV6-5,NA,NA,TGTGCCAGCAGTTACAAGACAGCCCACTATGGCTACACCTTC,CASSYKTAHYGYTF
TRBJ1-2,TRBV18,TRBD1,NA,TGTGCCAGCCTTGATGACAGGGGAGACTATGGCTACACCTTC,CASLDDRGDYGYTF
TRBJ2-1,TRBV7-3,TRBD1,NA,TGTGCCAGCAGCTCCCGGGACAGATTATGGGAGCAGTTCTTC,CASSSRDRLWEQFF
TRBJ1-4,TRBV4-3,NA,NA,TGCGCCAGCAGCCAAGACAGGGTTTTTAATGAAAAACTGTTTTTT,CASSQDRVFNEKLFF
TRBJ1-2,TRBV9,TRBD1,NA,TGTGCCAGCAGCGTAGGACAGGGGGATTACTATGGCTACACCTTC,CASSVGQGDYYGYTF
TRBJ1-3,TRBV14,TRBD1,NA,TGTGCCAGCAGCCAAGAGGGGGACAGGCTCGATGGAAACACCATATATTTT,CASSQEGDRLDGNTIYF
TRBJ2-2,TRBV10-3,TRBD1,NA,TGTGCCATCAGTGAGCCGGGACAGTTCGCCGGGGAGCTGTTTTTT,CAISEPGQFAGELFF
TRBJ1-6,TRBV19,NA,NA,TGTGCCAGTAGTAGACAGGTCGGTTCACCCCTCCACTTT,CASSRQVGSPLHF
TRBJ2-7,TRBV10-3,NA,NA,TGTGCCATCAGTGAGGTTTCCAGGGCTGTCATAGAGCAGTACTTC,CAISEVSRAVIEQYF